These 20 T cell receptor beta chains share one sample of origin, sequenced in a study of T cells after posttransplantation cyclophosphamide (dated by TCRdb to 2016 to 2018). Library preparation was by the immunoSEQ multiplex PCR assay. The immuneACCESS repertoire file appears here via TCRdb, limited to in-frame rearrangements. These files lack a portion of the clones; in checked studies, under half of the deficit traces to unresolved V genes, and the cause of the others is not known. Here the sample has approximately 23,000 clones; 97% occur a single time. The ten most abundant clones make up roughly 0.15% of the sample. Naive T cells were defined as viable CD3+CD4+ or CD3+CD8+ cells that were CCR7+CD45RA+CD45RO-CD95-CD27+CD28+. The sample taken for sequencing was naive CD4+ T cells sorted from PBMCs. The receptors here all came from a man between 50 and 59 years old in good health, CMV-negative, and a related stem cell transplant donor.

The CDR3 region has the DNA TGTGCCAGCACTAAGGGGGTTGGTCGAGAAAAACTGTTTTTT. Translation gives CASTKGVGREKLFF. J is TRBJ1-4 and V is TRBV25-1; D is possibly TRBD1 (6 bases). Trimming took 7 bases from V and 8 from J, leaving 17 bases between them. Germline CDR1 and CDR2: MGHDK and SYGVNS. This CDR3 region has 14 residues.

This clone was found a few times. The J gene is TRBJ1-4, the V gene TRBV6-6, with TRBD1 as a possible D gene (5 bases). This CDR3 contains 16 residues. Germline loops: CDR1 MNHNY, CDR2 SVGAGI (reference sequence). Trimming left V 4 bases short and J 8 bases short, with 20 bases between. CDR3 coding DNA: TGTGCCAGCAGTTCCGGGGGGAGGGGTGACCGGGAAAAACTGTTTTTT. Its protein product is CASSSGGRGDREKLFF.

V is TRBV21-1 and J is TRBJ1-5; TRBD1 reflects the table's D call only, with no check against the DNA. TRBV21-1 is termed a pseudogene. CDR3 length equals 15 residues. CDR3 nucleotides: TGTGCCAGCAGCAGGCCACAGGGTGTTTTGCAGCCCCAGCATTTT. It translates to CASSRPQGVLQPQHF.

The chain has TRBV18 and TRBJ1-2; D is uncertain. Looked up from germline, CDR1 is KGHSH and CDR2 is LQKENI. V lost 0 bases and J lost 5, with 7 bases in between. The CDR3 is made up of 13 amino acids. The CDR3 loop reads CASSPPTRYGYTF. The CDR3 DNA reads TGTGCCAGCTCACCACCGACTCGGTATGGCTACACCTTC. Based on the CDR3 plus reference TRBV18 and TRBJ1-2, the full variable domain is NAGVMQNPRHLVRRRGQEARLRCSPMKGHSHVYWYRQLPEEGLKFMVYLQKENIIDESGMPKERFSAEFPKEGPSILRIQQVVRGDSAAYFCASSPPTRYGYTFGSGTRLTVV.

V usage is TRBV6-6 and J usage is TRBJ2-1, with 8 nucleotides matching TRBD1. This CDR3 is built from 15 residues. Germline-derived CDR1 and CDR2 are MNHNY and SVGAGI (reference sequence). Trimming at V came to 6 bases and at J to 3 bases, leaving 7 bases not matched to a gene. The CDR3 nucleotides read TGTGCCAGCAGGGAGACAGGGGAAAACTACAATGAGCAGTTCTTC. It encodes CASRETGENYNEQFF.

The genes are TRBV13 and TRBJ2-7; D might be TRBD2 (5 bases). Germline-derived CDR1 and CDR2 are PRHDT and FYEKMQ (reference sequence). This CDR3 spans 13 amino acids. Trimming cost V 0 bases and J 6 bases, with 9 bases left between them. CDR3 residues: CASSLGTRGEQYF. CDR3 DNA sequence: TGTGCCAGCAGCTTAGGCACTCGGGGCGAGCAGTACTTC.

The V and J genes are TRBV7-3 and TRBJ1-2; 7 nucleotides line up with TRBD1. Trimming at V came to 0 bases and at J to 0 bases, leaving 4 bases not matched to a gene. Germline V gives CDR1 SGHTA, CDR2 FQGTGA. The CDR3 length is 16 residues. The CDR3 sequence is CASSLTGTAANYGYTF. The CDR3 coding sequence is TGTGCCAGCAGCTTAACCGGGACAGCCGCTAACTATGGCTACACCTTC.

The V call is TRBV2, the J call TRBJ2-7; D may match TRBD1 or TRBD2 (9 bases each). CDR1 is SNHLY, CDR2 FYNNEI, per germline. This CDR3 spans 17 amino acids. V lost 6 bases and J 4 bases, leaving 25 bases between the germline ends. The DNA of the CDR3 is TGTGCCAGCAGCTCGGGACAGGGTGAGCGGGAGGAATACGAGCAGTACTTC. Amino acids: CASSSGQGEREEYEQYF.

The chain couples TRBV5-1 to TRBJ1-1; weak D call: TRBD1 (5 bases). The germline V gene encodes CDR1 SGHRS and CDR2 YFSETQ. The CDR3 is made up of 14 amino acids. Trimming took off 4 bases at V and 1 base at J, with 11 bases between the two ends. In DNA, the CDR3 is TGCGCCAGCAGCCCTCAGGGAACGAACACTGAAGCTTTCTTT. Amino acid sequence: CASSPQGTNTEAFF. The whole variable domain, remainder taken from reference TRBV5-1 and TRBJ1-1, is KAGVTQTPRYLIKTRGQQVTLSCSPISGHRSVSWYQQTPGQGLQFLFEYFSETQRNKGNFPGRFSGRQFSNSRSEMNVSTLELGDSALYLCASSPQGTNTEAFFGQGTRLTVV.

The chain uses TRBV9 and TRBJ1-4, with TRBD1 as a possible D gene (5 bases). Germline CDR1 reads SGDLS; CDR2 reads YYNGEE. The CDR3 length is 14 residues. Trimming removed 6 bases from V and 3 bases from J, with 12 bases in between. The CDR3 DNA is TGTGCCAGCACTAAGACAGCCGCTAATGAAAAACTGTTTTTT. Its translation is CASTKTAANEKLFF.

V is TRBV6-6 and J is TRBJ1-1; D might be TRBD1 (5 bases). The CDR3 totals 14 residues. V was cut by 0 bases and J by 0 bases, with 5 bases left in between. Germline CDR1 MNHNY, CDR2 SVGAGI (reference sequence). The CDR3 DNA sequence: TGTGCCAGCAGTTACTCAGGGGTGAACACTGAAGCTTTCTTT. This encodes CASSYSGVNTEAFF.

The chain recombines TRBV7-9 with TRBJ1-2, with D tentatively TRBD1 (5 bases). The CDR3 has 14 amino acids. Germline V CDR1 and CDR2: SEHNR, FQNEAQ (reference sequence). Trimming left V 5 bases short and J 2 bases short, with 12 bases between. Written as DNA, the CDR3 is TGTGCCAGCAGCATTGGGGCCGAAAACTATGGCTACACCTTC. Translation: CASSIGAENYGYTF.

Here the CDR3 DNA reads TGTGCCAGCAGCAAAGGAGGGCAGCGACGCAATCAGCCCCAGCATTTT. Encoded protein: CASSKGGQRRNQPQHF. This chain links TRBV21-1 with TRBJ1-5. TRBV21-1 is a pseudogene segment. CDR3 length equals 16 residues.

With regard to this clone: The sample contains more than one DNA sequence encoding this CDR3. The chain is built from TRBV12-5 and TRBJ2-2; D gene unclear. The length of the CDR3 is 15 residues. CDR1 is LGHNT and CDR2 is FRNRAP in the germline V gene. Deletions cut 9 bases from V and 3 bases from J, with 17 bases between. The CDR3 bases are TGTGCTAGCGGTGCCCCTGTGGCTGACACCGGGGAGCTGTTTTTT. This codes for CASGAPVADTGELFF.

The V gene is TRBV4-3, the J gene TRBJ2-7, with 9 bases aligning to TRBD1. The CDR3 runs to 17 residues. The germline gives CDR1 LGHNA, CDR2 YSLEER. J was trimmed by 5 bases and V by 2 bases; bases with no gene match: 13. DNA of the CDR3: TGCGCCAGCAGCCAAACCCCACCGGGACAGGGTATCCACGAGCAGTACTTC. Translated, it gives CASSQTPPGQGIHEQYF.

This sequence joins TRBV5-6 and TRBJ2-2; 8 bases match TRBD1. Germline lookup yields CDR1 SGHDT and CDR2 YYEEEE. There are 16 residues in the CDR3. The V and J ends lost 4 bases and 4 bases, in that order; junction bases with no gene match: 9. The CDR3 nucleotides are TGTGCCAGCAGCCGTGCCCGGACAGGGAGCACCGGGGAGCTGTTTTTT. Its protein product is CASSRARTGSTGELFF. The full variable domain, completed using reference TRBV5-6 and TRBJ2-2, is DAGVTQSPTHLIKTRGQQVTLRCSPKSGHDTVSWYQQALGQGPQFIFQYYEEEERQRGNFPDRFSGHQFPNYSSELNVNALLLGDSALYLCASSRARTGSTGELFFGEGSRLTVL.

The chain links TRBV5-4 to TRBJ2-2; TRBD1 matches 10 bases. CDR3 size: 14 residues. Trimming removed 4 bases from V and 8 bases from J; junction bases left unmatched: 5. In germline, CDR1 is SGHNT, CDR2 YYREEE (reference sequence). As DNA, the CDR3 is TGTGCCAGCAGCCGACAGGGGGCGCCTGGGGAGCTGTTTTTT. This encodes CASSRQGAPGELFF. The full variable domain, in which reference TRBV5-4 and TRBJ2-2 provide the parts outside the CDR3, is ETGVTQSPTHLIKTRGQQVTLRCSSQSGHNTVSWYQQALGQGPQFIFQYYREEENGRGNFPPRFSGLQFPNYSSELNVNALELDDSALYLCASSRQGAPGELFFGEGSRLTVL.

This sequence joins TRBV5-1 and TRBJ1-2, with D uncertain. CDR1 SGHRS and CDR2 YFSETQ come from the germline V gene. V lost 6 bases, J lost 6 bases, and 12 bases lay in between. The CDR3 has 12 residues. The CDR3 nucleotides read TGCGCCAGCACCCTCTTCGGGGATGGCTACACCTTC. Protein: CASTLFGDGYTF.

V is TRBV19 and J is TRBJ2-5, with TRBD2 identical over 12 bases. CDR1 LNHDA and CDR2 SQIVND come from the germline V gene (reference sequence). CDR3 size: 17 residues. The ends lost 5 bases at V and 0 bases at J; junction bases unmatched: 7. CDR3 sequence (DNA): TGTGCCAGTAGTCCGCAGCGACTAGCGGGGGACCAAGAGACCCAGTACTTC. As protein: CASSPQRLAGDQETQYF.

The chain joins TRBV10-1 to TRBJ2-7, with 8 bases that match TRBD1. This CDR3 is built from 15 residues. With V trimmed by 2 bases and J by 2 bases, 5 bases remained unmatched. Germline CDR1 is WNHNN and CDR2 is SYGVQD (reference sequence). The CDR3 sequence: CASSEGQGGPYEQYF. CDR3 in DNA: TGCGCCAGCAGTGAGGGACAGGGAGGACCCTACGAGCAGTACTTC.